What follows are 22 T cell receptor beta chains derived from one specimen sequenced in a study of blood T cells in healthy people across ages (dated by TCRdb to about 2015). Libraries were constructed by 5' RACE. The sequencing machine was an Illumina HiSeq 2500. A second roughly 6 to 12 cycle PCR used a sample-barcoded 5' primer and a J-beta primer mix. The public sequencing data were trimmed at Q25 with fastp and processed into clonotypes with MiXCR by TCRdb, which kept only in-frame beta chains. One record per CDR3 amino acid sequence lists the most common genes and DNA. The sample includes 1.2 million to 1.5 million distinct CDR3 sequences, with roughly 59% observed a single time. In total, the top ten clones hold roughly 6.3% of the sample. Sequencing was performed on blood. Receptor source: a man younger than 35 in good health.

The chain links TRBV7-2 to TRBJ1-1, with D perhaps TRBD1 (5 bases). V dropped 7 bases and J dropped 4 bases, with 10 bases sitting between them. The CDR3 is made up of 12 amino acids. Germline V lookup: CDR1 SGHTA, CDR2 FQGNSA. The CDR3 loop reads CASTGGGTEAFF. The CDR3 DNA reads TGTGCCAGCACCGGGGGGGGCACTGAAGCTTTCTTT.

The gene calls are TRBV29-1 and TRBJ2-1; D ambiguous. The germline CDR1 and CDR2 sequences are SQVTM and ANQGSEA. Trimming took off 3 bases at V and 8 bases at J, with 14 bases between the two ends. The CDR3 is made up of 13 amino acids. The CDR3 spells CSVDPFKGDEQFF. The CDR3 nucleotides read TGCAGCGTTGACCCCTTCAAGGGCGATGAGCAGTTCTTC.

The gene calls are TRBV20-1 and TRBJ2-2, with D unresolved. In germline, CDR1 is DFQATT, CDR2 SNEGSKA (reference sequence). There are 18 residues in the CDR3. The V and J ends lost 0 bases and 0 bases respectively, with 17 bases between them. CDR3 region: CSARDFNLGTPNTGELFF. The CDR3, as DNA: TGCAGTGCTAGAGATTTTAACCTAGGAACGCCGAACACCGGGGAGCTGTTTTTT.

This chain uses TRBV9 with TRBJ2-4; 8 positions match TRBD1. J was trimmed by 0 bases and V by 0 bases; bases with no gene match: 5. CDR3 size: 17 residues. Germline V gene lookup returns CDR1 SGDLS and CDR2 YYNGEE. The CDR3 region is CASSVAGQEVAKNIQYF. CDR3 sequence (DNA): TGTGCCAGCAGCGTAGCGGGACAGGAGGTAGCCAAAAACATTCAGTACTTC.

V usage is TRBV2 and J usage is TRBJ2-1; 10 nucleotides agree with TRBD1. This CDR3 is 15 amino acids long. The J segment lost 5 bases and the V segment lost 8 bases, leaving 9 bases of the junction unmatched. Germline CDR1 is SNHLY and CDR2 is FYNNEI. Here the CDR3 reads CASWEGDRGDNEQFF. Here the CDR3 DNA reads TGTGCCAGCTGGGAGGGGGACAGGGGCGACAATGAGCAGTTCTTC. Drawing the rest from reference TRBV2 and TRBJ2-1, the complete variable domain is EPEVTQTPSHQVTQMGQEVILRCVPISNHLYFYWYRQILGQKVEFLVSFYNNEISEKSEIFDDQFSVERPDGSNFTLKIRSTKLEDSAMYFCASWEGDRGDNEQFFGPGTRLTVL.

As to this clonotype: One base separates it from a far larger clone, so it is likely a read error. This chain connects TRBV12-3 or TRBV12-4 to TRBJ2-5; D is unclear. This CDR3 is built from 12 residues. The CDR3: CASSLVQVTQYF. The CDR3, as DNA: TGTGCCAGCAGTTTGGTCCAAGTGACCCAGTACTTC.

In nucleotides, the CDR3 is TGTGCCAGCTCCCCCGACCCGGGCGGCATGAACACTGAAGCTTTCTTT. It yields the protein CASSPDPGGMNTEAFF. The chain links TRBV18 to TRBJ1-1, with no clear D. The CDR3 is 16 amino acids. Trimming removed 6 bases at V and 0 bases at J, with 17 bases between. Germline assignment: CDR1 KGHSH and CDR2 LQKENI.

A word on this clonotype: An end of the junction differs from the germline gene, which may be a read error. The J gene is TRBJ1-6, the V gene TRBV4-2; D remains unclear. CDR3 length: 14 amino acids. Per germline, CDR1 LGHNA and CDR2 YNFKEQ. CDR3 sequence reads: CASSLSRSMSPPHF. CDR3 in DNA: TGTGCCAGCAGCTTATCCCGGAGTATGTCACCCCCCCACTTT.

Only a few counts were recorded for this clonotype. The chain uses TRBV6-2 or TRBV6-3 and TRBJ1-2; maybe TRBD1 (6 bases). Germline loops: CDR1 MNHEY, CDR2 SVGEGT. The CDR3 loop spans 13 amino acids. The V end lost 5 bases, the J end lost 4 bases, and 11 bases lay between the germline ends. CDR3 sequence: CASSNDRPYGYTF. The CDR3 DNA is TGTGCCAGCAGTAACGACAGGCCCTATGGCTACACCTTC.

This clonotype was detected a few times. The chain recombines TRBV7-2 with TRBJ1-2; 7 bases map to TRBD1. The CDR3 runs to 16 residues. With V trimmed by 5 bases and J by 1 base, 10 bases remained unmatched. CDR1 and CDR2 from the germline V gene are SGHTA and FQGNSA. CDR3 region: CASSPDGTVFNYGYTF. The CDR3, as DNA: TGTGCCAGCAGCCCAGACGGGACAGTGTTTAACTATGGCTACACCTTC. The whole variable domain, filled in from reference TRBV7-2 and TRBJ1-2, reads GAGVSQSPSNKVTEKGKDVELRCDPISGHTALYWYRQSLGQGLEFLIYFQGNSAPDKSGLPSDRFSAERTGGSVSTLTIQRTQQEDSAVYLCASSPDGTVFNYGYTFGSGTRLTVV.

This clonotype was seen once. J is TRBJ1-2 and V is TRBV12-5, with D possibly TRBD1 on 5 matching bases. V shed 1 base and J shed 3 bases, with 12 bases lying between them. The CDR3 loop spans 15 amino acids. Germline V gene lookup returns CDR1 LGHNT and CDR2 FRNRAP. The CDR3 here is CASGLDLRVDYGYTF. The CDR3 DNA is TGTGCTAGTGGTTTGGATCTCAGGGTCGACTATGGCTACACCTTC.

This clonotype was seen more than once but under ten times. The chain carries TRBV6-5 and TRBJ2-1; 10 nucleotides agree with TRBD2. This CDR3 is 14 amino acids long. V shed 8 bases and J 6 bases; nucleotides not matched to a gene: 7. Germline CDR1 is MNHEY and CDR2 is SVGAGI. The CDR3 DNA is TGTGCCAGCCGTCTAGCGGGAGAGAGCAATGAGCAGTTCTTC. Translated: CASRLAGESNEQFF.

The V gene is TRBV15, the J gene TRBJ1-3, with a weak D call TRBD1 (5 bases). The CDR3 sequence is 14 residues long. The V and J ends lost 0 bases and 10 bases respectively, with 13 bases between them. Germline V gene sequence: CDR1 LNHNV, CDR2 YYDKDF (reference sequence). The DNA for the CDR3 is TGTGCCACCAGCAGAGATAAAGGGGTGCGGACCATATATTTT. It codes for CATSRDKGVRTIYF.

The chain joins TRBV11-1 to TRBJ2-1; 10 positions agree with TRBD1. The germline CDR1 and CDR2 sequences are SGHAT and FQDESV (reference sequence). V was clipped by 4 bases and J by 6 bases; unmatched bases: 3. The CDR3 has 14 amino acids. In nucleotides, the CDR3 is TGTGCCAGCAGCTGGACAGGGGGAGTCAATGAGCAGTTCTTC. Encoded protein: CASSWTGGVNEQFF.

The chain has TRBV4-1 and TRBJ2-1; TRBD2 might be the D (5 bases). The CDR3 contains 17 residues. Trimming removed 3 bases from V and 4 bases from J, with 19 bases in between. Germline V lookup: CDR1 MGHRA, CDR2 YSYEKL. The CDR3 bases are TGCGCCAGCAGCCACTTCGTACTAGTTTCAGGATACAATGAGCAGTTCTTC. Encoded protein: CASSHFVLVSGYNEQFF.

This rearrangement joins TRBV7-9 to TRBJ2-1, with D unresolved. Germline CDR1 reads SEHNR; CDR2 reads FQNEAQ (reference sequence). V gave up 5 bases and J gave up 5 bases, with 19 bases separating them. This CDR3 has 16 residues. The CDR3 DNA follows: TGTGCCAGCAGCCCACCTCGGCCCGAGAAGGACAATGAGCAGTTCTTC. Protein sequence: CASSPPRPEKDNEQFF.

This clonotype was found once. The genes are TRBV15 and TRBJ1-5; 10 bases align to TRBD1. The CDR3 covers 14 residues. The germline V gene encodes CDR1 LNHNV and CDR2 YYDKDF (reference sequence). The V segment lost 3 bases and the J segment 6 bases; nucleotides outside the gene matches: 2. The CDR3 coding sequence is TGTGCCACCAGCAGGACAGGGGGCCTTCAGCCCCAGCATTTT. Its protein is CATSRTGGLQPQHF. Together with reference TRBV15 and TRBJ1-5, the CDR3 gives the full variable domain: DAMVIQNPRYQVTQFGKPVTLSCSQTLNHNVMYWYQQKSSQAPKLLFHYYDKDFNNEADTPDNFQSRRPNTSFCFLDIRSPGLGDTAMYLCATSRTGGLQPQHFGDGTRLSIL.

This clonotype was seen once. V and J are TRBV20-1 and TRBJ2-5; 11 bases match TRBD2. The closer fit of TRBJ2-7 to the DNA end suggests the J call may be wrong. The CDR3 contains 15 residues. Germline V gene lookup returns CDR1 DFQATT and CDR2 SNEGSKA (reference sequence). The CDR3 reads CSALFSGRAGYEQYF. The CDR3 DNA reads TGCAGTGCTTTGTTTAGCGGGAGGGCCGGGTACGAGCAGTACTTC.

This chain links TRBV7-9 with TRBJ2-3; no clear D. Germline CDR1 is SEHNR and CDR2 is FQNEAQ (reference sequence). CDR3 length: 11 amino acids. Trimming left V 9 bases short and J 4 bases short, with 8 bases between. The CDR3 nucleotides read TGTGCCAGTTACAGCCCAGATACGCAGTATTTT. Its protein product is CASYSPDTQYF.

The V and J genes are TRBV6-2 or TRBV6-3 and TRBJ2-3, with D possibly matching TRBD1 (5 bases). The CDR3 extends over 17 amino acids. Trimming removed 0 bases from V and 3 bases from J, with 16 bases in between. In germline, CDR1 is MNHEY, CDR2 SVGEGT. CDR3: CASSYSLTPGLTDTQYF. CDR3 DNA: TGTGCCAGCAGTTACTCGCTCACCCCAGGGTTAACAGATACGCAGTATTTT.

Only a few counts were recorded for this clonotype. The chain uses TRBV4-1 and TRBJ2-7, with TRBD1 matching over 9 bases. The CDR3 contains 15 residues. The junction had 6 bases not matched to a gene; V was cut back by 3 bases and J by 3 bases. CDR1 and CDR2 from the germline V gene are MGHRA and YSYEKL. The CDR3 bases are TGCGCCAGCAGCCAGAGAACAGGGGGCCTCTACGAGCAGTACTTC. It specifies CASSQRTGGLYEQYF.

V is TRBV29-1 and J is TRBJ2-1; D gene uncertain. This CDR3 has 11 amino acids. Germline loops: CDR1 SQVTM, CDR2 ANQGSEA. V lost 7 bases and J lost 9, with 13 bases in between. Here the CDR3 DNA reads TGCAGCGCCCTGTGGGGAAGTGAGCAGTTCTTC. Protein: CSALWGSEQFF.